The 19 T cell receptor beta chains reported below all come from one sample, sequenced in a study of blood T cell repertoires in COVID-19. Produced via immunoSEQ multiplex PCR; TCRdb's table is partial and in-frame only. The table records 200,000 to 300,000 clones, 75% to 90% of them present only once. Source material: peripheral blood. The receptors here all came from a man aged 30 to 45 with active or convalescent COVID-19.

J is TRBJ2-3 and V is TRBV19; D is uncertain. The V gene's germline CDR1 is LNHDA and CDR2 SQIVND (reference sequence). Between the trimmed V and J ends, which lost 6 bases and 4 bases, there was a span of 14 bases. The CDR3 has 14 residues. The CDR3 protein is CASSRLSSADTQYF. The DNA of the CDR3 is TGTGCCAGTAGCAGGTTATCGTCGGCAGATACGCAGTATTTT.

The chain uses TRBV6-6 and TRBJ1-1; tentative D call: TRBD1 (6 bases). Per the germline V gene, CDR1 is MNHNY and CDR2 is SVGAGI (reference sequence). Trimming cost V 5 bases and J 2 bases, with 15 bases left between them. CDR3 length: 15 residues. The DNA of the CDR3 is TGTGCCAGCAGTCCCCGGACAGCTCTCAACACTGAAGCTTTCTTT. Its translation: CASSPRTALNTEAFF.

The chain is built from TRBV20-1 and TRBJ1-1, with a tentative D call TRBD1 (6 bases). The CDR3 runs to 11 residues. In germline, CDR1 is DFQATT, CDR2 SNEGSKA (reference sequence). The CDR3 nucleotides are TGCAGGGGGGGGGCGGGCACTGAAGCTTTCTTT. Its protein product is CRGGAGTEAFF.

The chain carries TRBV6-5 and TRBJ2-3; 8 bases map to TRBD1. V shed 7 bases and J 6 bases; nucleotides not matched to a gene: 9. The CDR3 spans 14 residues. CDR1 MNHEY and CDR2 SVGAGI come from the germline V gene. CDR3 sequence reads: CASIVDRATDTQYF. CDR3 DNA: TGTGCCAGCATAGTGGACAGGGCCACCGATACGCAGTATTTT.

The chain uses TRBV7-7 and TRBJ2-7; 13 nucleotides align to TRBD2. Germline V lookup: CDR1 SSHAT, CDR2 FNYEAQ (reference sequence). The CDR3 sequence is 16 residues long. V was pared by 1 base and J by 5 bases, with 5 bases of the junction left unmatched. CDR3 DNA sequence: TGTGCCAGCAGCTTAGGTCTCGGACTAGCGGGGGACGAGCAGTACTTC. It encodes CASSLGLGLAGDEQYF.

This chain joins TRBV5-1 and TRBJ2-7; tentatively, D is TRBD2 (7 bases). The V end was cut by 3 bases, the J end by 0 bases, with 19 bases between. This CDR3 spans 17 amino acids. The germline V gene encodes CDR1 SGHRS and CDR2 YFSETQ. The CDR3 region is CASSSSTSGGHSYEQYF. In nucleotides, the CDR3 is TGCGCCAGCAGCTCGTCTACCTCCGGGGGGCACTCCTACGAGCAGTACTTC.

This clone occurred a few times. V usage is TRBV5-6 and J usage is TRBJ2-2; TRBD1 agrees at 10 bases. CDR1 and CDR2 (germline): SGHDT, YYEEEE. The CDR3 extends over 15 amino acids. The J segment lost 7 bases and the V segment lost 4 bases, leaving 7 bases of the junction unmatched. The CDR3 nucleotides read TGTGCCAGCAGCAAAGACAGGGGGCGTAACGGGGAGCTGTTTTTT. Amino acid sequence: CASSKDRGRNGELFF.

As to this clone: Other DNA sequences of this sample code for an identical CDR3. The V gene is TRBV5-6, the J gene TRBJ1-5; possible D gene TRBD1, 5 bases. Trimming shortened V by 4 bases and J by 2 bases, and 13 bases separated the two germline ends. The CDR3 extends over 15 amino acids. Germline assignment: CDR1 SGHDT and CDR2 YYEEEE. In DNA, the CDR3 is TGTGCCAGCAGCCTTGGGGCGGGAGGCAATCAGCCCCAGCATTTT. Its protein is CASSLGAGGNQPQHF. Variable domain in full (rest from reference TRBV5-6 and TRBJ1-5): DAGVTQSPTHLIKTRGQQVTLRCSPKSGHDTVSWYQQALGQGPQFIFQYYEEEERQRGNFPDRFSGHQFPNYSSELNVNALLLGDSALYLCASSLGAGGNQPQHFGDGTRLSIL.

This chain joins TRBV6-2 or TRBV6-3 and TRBJ1-2; 8 nucleotides match TRBD1. This CDR3 contains 13 residues. CDR1 is MNHEY, CDR2 SVGEGT, per germline. With V trimmed by 5 bases and J by 6 bases, 5 bases remained unmatched. Here the CDR3 DNA reads TGTGCCAGCAGTCGTCAGGGGGCTGATGGCTACACCTTC. Translation: CASSRQGADGYTF.

The chain links TRBV5-4 to TRBJ1-5, with TRBD1 matching over 11 bases. The CDR3 has 15 amino acids. Germline assignment: CDR1 SGHNT and CDR2 YYREEE (reference sequence). J was trimmed by 2 bases and V by 3 bases; bases with no gene match: 1. The chain's CDR3 is CASSSGQGGNQPQHF. Here the CDR3 DNA reads TGTGCCAGCAGCTCGGGACAGGGGGGCAATCAGCCCCAGCATTTT.

This chain joins TRBV9 and TRBJ1-1; no firm D call. There are 14 residues in the CDR3. The V end lost 2 bases, the J end lost 6 bases, and 14 bases lay between the germline ends. Germline CDR1 reads SGDLS; CDR2 reads YYNGEE. The CDR3 coding sequence is TGTGCCAGCAGCGTCGGGAACCCCGGCGCTGAAGCTTTCTTT. This codes for CASSVGNPGAEAFF.

The chain recombines TRBV5-1 with TRBJ1-3; 11 bases map to TRBD1. The germline V gene has CDR1 SGHRS and CDR2 YFSETQ. Trimming removed 4 bases from V and 3 bases from J; junction bases left unmatched: 3. This CDR3 comprises 15 residues. CDR3 nucleotides: TGCGCCAGCAGCCAGGGGACAGGGGGTGGAAACACCATATATTTT. It yields the protein CASSQGTGGGNTIYF.

The V call is TRBV30, the J call TRBJ1-2; 7 bases are a match to TRBD1. Trimming removed 3 bases from V and 7 bases from J; junction bases left unmatched: 2. The CDR3 is 11 residues long. Per germline, CDR1 GTSNPN and CDR2 SVGIG (reference sequence). CDR3 DNA sequence: TGTGCCTGGAGACAGGGGTTTGGCTACACCTTC. This translates into CAWRQGFGYTF.

The chain is built from TRBV6-1 and TRBJ2-7; no firm D call. V was pared by 2 bases and J by 2 bases, with 13 bases between. Germline V gene sequence: CDR1 MNHNS, CDR2 SASEGT. This CDR3 is 15 amino acids long. The CDR3: CASSEMQSITYEQYF. The DNA for the CDR3 is TGTGCCAGCAGTGAAATGCAAAGCATAACCTACGAGCAGTACTTC.

The chain carries TRBV15 and TRBJ2-2; D remains unclear. Trimming removed 3 bases from V and 1 base from J, with 6 bases in between. The length of the CDR3 is 14 residues. Germline V gene sequence: CDR1 LNHNV, CDR2 YYDKDF (reference sequence). The CDR3 loop reads CATSSAENTGELFF. Written as DNA, the CDR3 is TGTGCCACCAGCAGTGCAGAGAACACCGGGGAGCTGTTTTTT.

The chain links TRBV5-6 to TRBJ1-1, with D possibly TRBD1 on 5 matching bases. Germline V CDR1 and CDR2: SGHDT, YYEEEE. With 5 bases removed from V and 0 bases from J, the gap between germline ends came to 14 bases. There are 15 residues in the CDR3. The CDR3 spells CASRVGRRMNTEAFF. The CDR3 coding sequence is TGTGCCAGCAGGGTGGGGCGACGGATGAACACTGAAGCTTTCTTT.

The chain couples TRBV3-1 (or the pseudogene TRBV3-2) to TRBJ2-7; 7 bases are shared with TRBD2. V gave up 1 base and J gave up 3 bases; unmatched junction bases: 6. The CDR3 sequence is 15 residues long. CDR1 is LGHDT, CDR2 YNNKEL, per germline (reference sequence). This CDR3 is CASSQGAGTVYEQYF. The DNA of the CDR3 is TGTGCCAGCAGCCAAGGAGCGGGGACTGTCTACGAGCAGTACTTC.

This rearrangement joins TRBV12-3 or TRBV12-4 to TRBJ1-5; the D is unclear. With 4 bases removed from V and 7 bases from J, the gap between germline ends came to 11 bases. This CDR3 contains 13 residues. As DNA, the CDR3 is TGTGCCAGCAGTTGGAGGGAGGTCCAGCCCCAGCATTTT. It is translated as CASSWREVQPQHF.

The chain uses TRBV6-1 and TRBJ1-5, with a possible D match to TRBD1 (5 bases). Per germline, CDR1 MNHNS and CDR2 SASEGT. The CDR3 runs to 16 residues. V lost 4 bases and J 1 base, leaving 14 bases between the germline ends. CDR3 in amino acids: CASSAPASGSNQPQHF. The CDR3, as DNA: TGTGCCAGCAGTGCCCCGGCATCAGGGAGCAATCAGCCCCAGCATTTT.